Following are 11 T cell receptor beta chains from one sample sequenced in a study of blood T cells in healthy people across ages. Next came a second PCR, run for about 6 to 11 cycles, which used a sample-barcoded 5' primer along with a J-beta primer mix. MiXCR was run by TCRdb on the 5' RACE reads, yielding one entry per CDR3 protein. Found here are about 720,000 distinct CDR3 sequences, about 20% of them singletons; the top ten hold around 21%. Sequencing input: blood. Receptor source: a man aged 70-80 years in good health.

The gene calls are TRBV29-1 and TRBJ2-3; 9 positions match TRBD1. Germline assignment: CDR1 SQVTM and CDR2 ANQGSEA. The length of the CDR3 is 16 residues. Unmatched junction bases numbered 16, after V lost 7 bases and J lost 5 bases. The CDR3 loop reads CSAPLPGTGYGDTQYF. The CDR3 coding sequence is TGCAGCGCCCCCTTACCCGGGACAGGGTACGGAGATACGCAGTATTTT.

In this sample, this clonotype turned up a few times. This chain uses TRBV20-1 with TRBJ2-3, with D possibly matching TRBD1 (5 bases). The CDR3 loop spans 15 amino acids. Germline V gene lookup returns CDR1 DFQATT and CDR2 SNEGSKA (reference sequence). The V end lost 0 bases, the J end lost 4 bases, and 14 bases lay between the germline ends. This chain's CDR3 is CSARDPLQGSDTQYF. CDR3 nucleotide sequence: TGCAGTGCTAGAGACCCACTCCAGGGATCAGATACGCAGTATTTT.

In this sample, this clonotype turned up a few times. One end of the junction is discordant with germline, which a read error may explain. The chain uses TRBV29-1 and TRBJ1-1, with D possibly matching TRBD1 (6 bases). The germline V gene has CDR1 SQVTM and CDR2 ANQGSEA. The CDR3 runs 15 residues. The CDR3 protein is CSAEGPARGVTEVFF. The CDR3, as DNA: TGCAGCGCAGAAGGTCCGGCCAGGGGAGTCACTGAAGTTTTCTTT.

This sequence joins TRBV11-2 and TRBJ1-1, with unresolved D. The length of the CDR3 is 19 residues. Deletions cut 5 bases from V and 4 bases from J, with 29 bases between. CDR1 SGHAT and CDR2 FQNNGV come from the germline V gene. The CDR3 protein is CASSTRSPQPGPGLTEAFF. DNA for the CDR3: TGTGCCAGCAGCACCAGATCACCTCAACCGGGCCCCGGACTCACTGAAGCTTTCTTT.

This clonotype was observed a handful of times. The chain is built from TRBV7-8 and TRBJ2-3, with D maybe TRBD2 (6 bases). The CDR3 is 16 amino acids. Germline values: CDR1 SGHVS, CDR2 FQNEAQ. V was clipped by 5 bases and J by 2 bases, with 17 bases between them. CDR3 sequence: CASSPRGTSLTDTQYF. CDR3 coding DNA: TGTGCCAGCAGCCCCCGCGGGACTTCTCTCACAGATACGCAGTATTTT.

V usage is TRBV7-2 and J usage is TRBJ2-6; D possibly uses TRBD1 or TRBD2 (5 bases each). The length of the CDR3 is 18 residues. The germline V gene has CDR1 SGHTA and CDR2 FQGNSA. V shed 4 bases and J shed 3 bases, with 19 bases lying between them. CDR3 loop: CASSSYGAALNGANVLTF. The CDR3 region has the DNA TGTGCCAGCAGCTCCTACGGGGCTGCTTTGAATGGGGCCAACGTCCTGACTTTC.

Only a few counts were recorded for this clonotype. The J gene is TRBJ1-5, the V gene TRBV6-5, with D possibly being TRBD1 (5 bases). CDR3 length equals 15 residues. V was pared by 5 bases and J by 6 bases, with 17 bases between. The germline gives CDR1 MNHEY, CDR2 SVGAGI. The CDR3: CASSRGVSRGQPQHF. The CDR3 nucleotides read TGTGCCAGCAGTAGAGGAGTGTCAAGGGGTCAGCCCCAGCATTTT.

The CDR3 is CASSAQRELFF. The CDR3 DNA reads as TGTGCCAGCAGCGCCCAAAGGGAGCTGTTTTTT. The chain recombines TRBV13 with TRBJ2-2; D is unresolved. Germline CDR1 is PRHDT and CDR2 is FYEKMQ (reference sequence). V lost 5 bases and J 9 bases, leaving 7 bases between the germline ends. The CDR3 loop spans 11 amino acids.

This clonotype was counted only a few times. CDR3 residues: CASSLFSGQPSYEQYF. CDR3 bases: TGTGCCAGCAGCTTATTTTCTGGACAACCCTCCTACGAGCAGTACTTC. This chain uses TRBV11-1 with TRBJ2-1, with a tentative D call TRBD1 (5 bases). TRBJ2-7 explains the end of the DNA better; the J call may be wrong. The CDR3 runs 16 residues. Germline assignment: CDR1 SGHAT and CDR2 FQDESV (reference sequence).

DNA for the CDR3: TGTGCCATCAGTGGCCTGACACGCCAAGGAGAAGCTTTCTTT. It encodes CAISGLTRQGEAFF. The rearrangement joins TRBV10-3 to TRBJ1-1; D not resolved. The CDR3 extends over 14 amino acids. The germline V gene has CDR1 ENHRY and CDR2 SYGVKD. V was cut by 4 bases and J by 8 bases, with 17 bases left in between.

The CDR3, as DNA: TGTGCCAGCAGCTCTTCCGGGACTGGAAACACCATATATTTT. Translating gives CASSSSGTGNTIYF. This chain connects TRBV9 to TRBJ1-3; D gene ambiguous. Between the trimmed V and J ends, which lost 4 bases and 2 bases, there was a span of 10 bases. The CDR3 is 14 residues long. Germline V gene sequence: CDR1 SGDLS, CDR2 YYNGEE.